One sample yielded the 27 T cell receptor beta chains listed below, sequenced in a study of T cell clonality in common variable immunodeficiency. Profiled with immunoSEQ multiplex PCR; TCRdb holds only in-frame clones, not every one. The repertoire shows fewer than 55,000 clones, none seen only once; the top ten take more than 2%. Sequencing was performed on peripheral blood mononuclear cells. Receptor source: a person aged 18-69 years in good health.

Ten or more counts support this clone. Sequencing ends 3 residues short of the CDR3 end; the germline J gene provides the rest. The rearrangement links TRBV7-7 to TRBJ2-5, with 13 bases fitting TRBD2. Germline V lookup: CDR1 SSHAT, CDR2 FNYEAQ (reference sequence). Losses at the gene ends were 5 bases for V and 5 bases for J; bases not matched to a gene: 8. This CDR3 comprises 16 residues. The CDR3 protein is CASSLLAGGPQETQYF. The DNA read from the CDR3 is TGTGCCAGCAGCCTACTAGCGGGAGGGCCGCAGGAGACC.

This clone showed up many times. The read ends 3 residues before the CDR3 terminus; that terminus is restored from the germline J gene. This chain links TRBV6-4 with TRBJ2-1; 13 nucleotides line up with TRBD2. Germline V CDR1 and CDR2: MRHNA, SNTAGT. The V gene end was trimmed by 5 bases and the J gene end by 7 bases; junction bases not matched to a gene: 5. The CDR3 sequence is 15 residues long. The CDR3 sequence is CASSRGLAGRNEQFF. The CDR3 bases that were read are TGTGCCAGCAGTCGGGGACTAGCGGGAAGGAATGAG.

Note on this clone: The CDR3 is cut off 3 residues early in the read; its end comes from the germline J gene. The chain carries TRBV2 and TRBJ1-5; the match to TRBD1 covers 7 bases. This CDR3 comprises 15 residues. The V gene end was trimmed by 4 bases and the J gene end by 1 base; junction bases not matched to a gene: 4. CDR1 is SNHLY and CDR2 is FYNNEI in the germline V gene. Incomplete CDR3 DNA: TGTGCCAGCAGTGTGGGACAGTTGAGCAATCAGCCC. Amino acids: CASSVGQLSNQP. The complete CDR3 reads CASSVGQLSNQPQHF. The full variable domain, its missing parts supplied by reference TRBV2 and TRBJ1-5, is EPEVTQTPSHQVTQMGQEVILRCVPISNHLYFYWYRQILGQKVEFLVSFYNNEISEKSEIFDDQFSVERPDGSNFTLKIRSTKLEDSAMYFCASSVGQLSNQPQHFGDGTRLSIL.

This clone showed up many times. The read ends 3 residues early relative to the CDR3; the germline J gene fills the gap. The chain carries TRBV13 and TRBJ2-1; D call uncertain. Per germline, CDR1 PRHDT and CDR2 FYEKMQ (reference sequence). The CDR3 runs 11 residues. V was shortened by 2 bases and J by 8 bases, with 4 bases between the two germline ends. Incomplete CDR3 DNA: TGTGCCAGCAGCTTATCGGATGAG. This codes for CASSLSDE. The CDR3, in full, reads CASSLSDEQFF. Full variable domain (missing parts from reference TRBV13 and TRBJ2-1): AAGVIQSPRHLIKEKRETATLKCYPIPRHDTVYWYQQGPGQDPQFLISFYEKMQSDKGSIPDRFSAQQFSDYHSELNMSSLELGDSALYFCASSLSDEQFFGPGTRLTVL.

The table lists this clone with many counts. The CDR3 end falls 3 residues outside the read, so it is completed with the germline J gene. J is TRBJ1-2 and V is TRBV13; 9 bases are shared with TRBD1. With V trimmed by 4 bases and J by 5 bases, 2 bases remained unmatched. The CDR3 is 13 amino acids. The germline gives CDR1 PRHDT, CDR2 FYEKMQ (reference sequence). The sequenced part of the CDR3 DNA is TGTGCCAGCAGCTCGGGACAGGGATATGGC. Protein: CASSSGQGYG. The entire CDR3 sequence reads CASSSGQGYGYTF.

This clone was seen more than once but under ten times. The DNA ends 3 residues before the CDR3 does, and the rest of the CDR3 is filled in from the germline J gene. This chain uses TRBV10-2 with TRBJ1-5; unclear D gene. The CDR3 contains 14 residues. V lost 0 bases to trimming and J lost 3 bases, with 6 bases between them. Germline V CDR1 and CDR2: WSHSY, SAAADI. The chain's CDR3 is CASSESDSNQPQHF. CDR3 DNA, as far as it was read: TGCGCCAGCAGTGAGTCAGACTCCAATCAGCCC.

The CDR3 bases that were read are TGTGCCAGCAGTGAAGACGTGCAAGGTGACTATGGC. Amino acid sequence: CASSEDVQGDYG. The CDR3 in its entirety is CASSEDVQGDYGYTF. The chain is built from TRBV6-1 and TRBJ1-2; D uncertain. The read ends 3 residues before the CDR3 terminus; that terminus is restored from the germline J gene. V lost 1 base and J 3 bases, leaving 12 bases between the germline ends. This CDR3 is 15 amino acids long. CDR1 is MNHNS and CDR2 is SASEGT in the germline V gene.

This clone was seen ten or more times. The read ends 3 residues before the CDR3 terminus; that terminus is restored from the germline J gene. The chain combines TRBV5-1 with TRBJ2-1, with TRBD2 as a possible D gene (6 bases). The V gene's germline CDR1 is SGHRS and CDR2 YFSETQ. This CDR3 is 15 amino acids long. Trimming left V 1 base short and J 7 bases short, with 15 bases between. The sequenced CDR3 bases are TGCGCCAGCAGCTTGAGTCCGGGGGAAGGGAATGAG. Its translation: CASSLSPGEGNE. Given in full, the CDR3 is CASSLSPGEGNEQFF.

This clone was detected ten times or more. The sequenced part of the CDR3 DNA is TGTGCCAGCAAGACTAGCGAAAGCTCCTACGAG. This encodes CASKTSESSYE. The full CDR3 reads CASKTSESSYEQYF. The J gene is TRBJ2-7, the V gene TRBV2; 8 bases fit TRBD2. The sequenced fragment ends 3 residues before the CDR3 boundary, so the rest is inferred from the germline J gene. The CDR3 totals 14 residues. Germline V CDR1 and CDR2: SNHLY, FYNNEI. Trimming cost V 7 bases and J 0 bases; bases outside gene matches: 5.

This clone has at least ten counts. The DNA ends 3 residues before the CDR3 does, and the rest of the CDR3 is filled in from the germline J gene. The V gene is TRBV19, the J gene TRBJ2-5, with TRBD1 as a possible D gene (5 bases). Trimming took 6 bases from V and 1 from J, leaving 12 bases between them. The CDR3 extends over 14 amino acids. Germline V lookup: CDR1 LNHDA, CDR2 SQIVND (reference sequence). CDR3 DNA, as far as it was read: TGTGCCAGTAGCGGTAGGGGTTTCCAAGAGACC. This sequence encodes CASSGRGFQET. The entire CDR3 protein reads CASSGRGFQETQYF. Variable domain in full (rest from reference TRBV19 and TRBJ2-5): DGGITQSPKYLFRKEGQNVTLSCEQNLNHDAMYWYRQDPGQGLRLIYYSQIVNDFQKGDIAEGYSVSREKKESFPLTVTSAQKNPTAFYLCASSGRGFQETQYFGPGTRLLVL.

This clone was recorded at least ten times. Read sequence stops 3 residues before the CDR3 end, and the germline J gene provides the missing end. The gene calls are TRBV29-1 and TRBJ1-2; possible D gene TRBD1, 6 bases. Looked up from germline, CDR1 is SQVTM and CDR2 is ANQGSEA. This CDR3 is 11 amino acids long. The CDR3 here is CSVDRGGGYTF. The sequenced part of the CDR3 DNA is TGCAGCGTTGACAGGGGCGGAGGC.

This clone was observed many times. The read is 3 residues too short to cover the CDR3 end, so that end is filled in from the germline J gene. Other DNA sequences in the sample encode the same CDR3. The chain uses TRBV5-1 and TRBJ1-2, with D possibly being TRBD1 (5 bases). Looked up from germline, CDR1 is SGHRS and CDR2 is YFSETQ. The V end lost 4 bases, the J end lost 0 bases, and 16 bases lay between the germline ends. This CDR3 comprises 16 residues. The CDR3 is CASSAKGTGANYGYTF. The CDR3 bases that were read are TGCGCCAGCAGCGCCAAAGGAACAGGAGCTAACTATGGC.

As for this clone: Coverage ceases 3 residues before the CDR3 finishes, and the germline J gene fills in the end. V and J are TRBV2 and TRBJ1-1, with D tentatively TRBD1 (5 bases). V dropped 3 bases and J dropped 3 bases, with 8 bases sitting between them. The CDR3 covers 13 residues. CDR1 is SNHLY, CDR2 FYNNEI, per germline. Here the CDR3 reads CASSDREYTEAFF. CDR3 bases read: TGTGCCAGCAGTGACAGGGAATACACTGAA.

This clone was counted ten times or more. The read falls 3 residues short of the CDR3 end, and the missing part is taken from the germline J gene. This chain joins TRBV7-9 and TRBJ2-3; 9 positions match TRBD2. From germline, CDR1 is SEHNR and CDR2 FQNEAQ (reference sequence). The CDR3 has 15 residues. V lost 1 base and J lost 6; bases outside the gene matches: 5. This CDR3 reads CASSLGLAEVDTQYF. CDR3 DNA, as far as it was read: TGTGCCAGCAGCTTAGGACTAGCGGAGGTTGATACG. Filled out from reference TRBV7-9 and TRBJ2-3, the complete variable domain reads DTGVSQNPRHKITKRGQNVTFRCDPISEHNRLYWYRQTLGQGPEFLTYFQNEAQLEKSRLLSDRFSAERPKGSFSTLEIQRTEQGDSAMYLCASSLGLAEVDTQYFGPGTRLTVL.

This clone was detected many times. The read terminates 3 residues before the CDR3 end, so the remaining end is supplied by the germline J gene. This chain connects TRBV20-1 to TRBJ2-5, with 7 bases that match TRBD2. Germline V gene lookup returns CDR1 DFQATT and CDR2 SNEGSKA (reference sequence). The CDR3 totals 11 residues. J was trimmed by 5 bases and V by 6 bases; bases with no gene match: 3. The CDR3 bases that were read are TGCAGTGCAGGACTAGAGGAGACC. This sequence encodes CSAGLEET. The whole CDR3 reads CSAGLEETQYF.

There are many counts of this clone. The read comes to an end 3 residues before the CDR3 does, leaving the germline J gene to fill in the end. The gene calls are TRBV18 and TRBJ2-7; 7 bases are shared with TRBD2. Germline V gives CDR1 KGHSH, CDR2 LQKENI. J lost 2 bases, V lost 6 bases, and 7 bases had no gene match. The length of the CDR3 is 14 residues. The CDR3 spells CASSWGGETYEQYF. CDR3 DNA, as far as it was read: TGTGCCAGCTCCTGGGGGGGGGAGACCTACGAG.

This clone was observed at least ten times. Read data end 3 residues before the CDR3 end; the end is taken from the germline J gene. The V gene is TRBV5-1, the J gene TRBJ1-1; tentative D call: TRBD1 (6 bases). Germline V gene sequence: CDR1 SGHRS, CDR2 YFSETQ. The CDR3 length is 14 residues. Deletions cut 3 bases from V and 3 bases from J, with 12 bases between. The covered CDR3 bases are TGCGCCAGCAGCTCCCTGGGGGCAGACACTGAA. As protein: CASSSLGADTE. The entire CDR3 is CASSSLGADTEAFF.

At least ten counts were recorded for this clone. The DNA read from the CDR3 is TGCAGCGCGACCAGCAGGGATAATGAAAAA. Amino acid sequence: CSATSRDNEK. From start to end, the CDR3 is CSATSRDNEKLFF. This chain joins TRBV29-1 and TRBJ1-4; TRBD1 is a possible D gene (5 bases). The read ends 3 residues shy of where the CDR3 ends; the end is completed using the germline J gene. Trimming took 7 bases from V and 4 from J, leaving 13 bases between them. The length of the CDR3 is 13 residues. CDR1 and CDR2 from the germline V gene are SQVTM and ANQGSEA. The whole variable domain, filled in from reference TRBV29-1 and TRBJ1-4, reads SAVISQKPSRDICQRGTSLTIQCQVDSQVTMMFWYRQQPGQSLTLIATANQGSEATYESGFVIDKFPISRPNLTFSTLTVSNMSPEDSSIYLCSATSRDNEKLFFGSGTQLSVL.

This clone was recorded at least ten times. The read halts 3 residues ahead of the CDR3 end, with the missing end drawn from the germline J gene. The rearrangement joins TRBV6-1 to TRBJ2-6; D is unclear. The CDR3 runs 16 residues. Germline V gives CDR1 MNHNS, CDR2 SASEGT. V was pared by 1 base and J by 0 bases, with 7 bases between. The sequenced CDR3 bases are TGTGCCAGCAGTGAAGACAGATTCTCTGGGGCCAACGTC. Residues: CASSEDRFSGANV. From start to end, the CDR3 is CASSEDRFSGANVLTF.

This clone was found many times. The read gets to within 3 residues of the CDR3 end, and the germline J gene fills in the rest. V and J are TRBV20-1 and TRBJ2-1, with TRBD2 matching over 12 bases. CDR3 length: 18 residues. Germline V gives CDR1 DFQATT, CDR2 SNEGSKA (reference sequence). Germline trimming cut 0 bases from V and 1 base from J; bases unmatched to any gene: 7. CDR3 DNA, as far as it was read: TGCAGTGCTAGAGATCGGGCTAGCGGGAGGGGATCCTACAATGAG. Encoded protein: CSARDRASGRGSYNE. The complete CDR3 sequence is CSARDRASGRGSYNEQFF.

This clone was detected ten times or more. Read coverage stops 3 residues before the CDR3 terminus; the germline J gene supplies the remainder. The gene calls are TRBV9 and TRBJ2-1, with D possibly matching TRBD1 (6 bases). Germline CDR1 SGDLS, CDR2 YYNGEE. The CDR3 is 16 amino acids. V was clipped by 2 bases and J by 0 bases, with 12 bases between them. Incomplete CDR3 DNA: TGTGCCAGCAGCGTCCTACAGGGTAGCTCCTACAATGAG. This codes for CASSVLQGSSYNE. The entire CDR3 protein reads CASSVLQGSSYNEQFF.

This clone was recorded many times. The read stops 3 residues short of the end of the CDR3; the missing end is completed from the germline J gene. The V gene is TRBV19, the J gene TRBJ2-1; TRBD1 might be the D (6 bases). Germline V CDR1 and CDR2: LNHDA, SQIVND (reference sequence). V was shortened by 3 bases and J by 0 bases, with 9 bases between the two germline ends. The CDR3 is 15 amino acids. The CDR3 loop reads CASSITGSSYNEQFF. The covered CDR3 bases are TGTGCCAGTAGTATCACAGGGAGCTCCTACAATGAG.

The table lists this clone with many counts. The CDR3 extends 3 residues past the end of the read, so its final part is completed from the germline J gene. The V and J genes are TRBV5-1 and TRBJ2-2; 10 nucleotides align to TRBD2. Germline V CDR1 and CDR2: SGHRS, YFSETQ. The CDR3 length is 16 residues. After removal of 4 bases from V and 4 bases from J, the junction contained 7 bases not matched to a gene. The CDR3 DNA, read in part, is TGCGCCAGCAGCCGGGGGCTAGCGGGGGTCACCGGGGAG. Translating gives CASSRGLAGVTGE. The CDR3, in full, reads CASSRGLAGVTGELFF.

The CDR3 DNA, read in part, is TGTGCCATCGCCTGGACTAGCGGGAGAGGGTCCAGCAATGAG. This translates into CAIAWTSGRGSSNE. The whole CDR3 is CAIAWTSGRGSSNEQFF. This chain joins TRBV10-3 and TRBJ2-1; 13 nucleotides match TRBD2. The read ends 3 residues before the CDR3 terminus; that terminus is restored from the germline J gene. This CDR3 has 17 residues. Germline V gives CDR1 ENHRY, CDR2 SYGVKD. V trimming: 8 bases; J trimming: 6 bases; junction bases outside the gene matches: 13.

This clone was found many times. The CDR3 extends 3 residues past the end of the read, so its final part is completed from the germline J gene. The V gene is TRBV29-1, the J gene TRBJ2-7, with a tentative D call TRBD1 (5 bases). The CDR3 contains 13 residues. V gave up 5 bases and J gave up 2 bases, with 13 bases separating them. Germline loops: CDR1 SQVTM, CDR2 ANQGSEA. CDR3 sequence: CSVSGRSTYEQYF. CDR3 DNA, as far as it was read: TGCAGCGTTTCAGGGCGGAGCACCTACGAG.

As for this clone: At one boundary the junction diverges from the germline segment, which might be a read error. The read is 3 residues too short to cover the CDR3 end, so that end is filled in from the germline J gene. J is TRBJ2-6 and V is TRBV2; 9 positions agree with TRBD1. This CDR3 has 17 residues. Germline values: CDR1 SNHLY, CDR2 FYNNEI. CDR3 sequence: CASTLQGASAGADVLTF. The CDR3 DNA, read in part, is TGTGCCAGCACCCTACAGGGGGCCAGCGCTGGGGCCGACGTC.

This clone was seen at least ten times. The observed sequence ends 3 residues before the CDR3 terminus, with the missing tail filled in from the germline J gene. The genes are TRBV7-9 and TRBJ1-1; D possibly corresponds to TRBD1 (5 bases). Trimming pared 3 bases from V and 3 bases from J, leaving 14 bases between. Germline V lookup: CDR1 SEHNR, CDR2 FQNEAQ (reference sequence). The CDR3 runs 15 residues. The DNA read from the CDR3 is TGTGCCAGCAGCTTCTCAGGGTCCGCCTACACTGAA. This translates into CASSFSGSAYTE. The whole CDR3 protein is CASSFSGSAYTEAFF.